Shown below are 23 T cell receptor beta chains from a single sample sequenced in a study of blood T cells in healthy people across ages. PCR was performed a second time for about 6 to 12 cycles using a sample-barcoded 5' primer and a J-beta primer mix. Using its own MiXCR run on the 5' RACE reads, TCRdb lists one record per CDR3 protein. The repertoire holds roughly 720,000 distinct CDR3 sequences, 50% to 65% seen once, with approximately 41% in the top ten. The sample comprised blood. These receptors were collected from a man older than 75 in good health.

This chain links TRBV6-2 or TRBV6-3 with TRBJ1-5, with 12 bases lining up with TRBD1. Germline CDR1 MNHEY, CDR2 SVGEGT. V shed 8 bases, J shed 0 bases, and the junction held 5 bases outside the gene matches. The CDR3 consists of 16 residues. CDR3 DNA sequence: TGTGCCAGCCGTCCGGGACAGGGGGCTAGCAATCAGCCCCAGCATTTT. Amino acid sequence: CASRPGQGASNQPQHF.

This rearrangement joins TRBV4-1 to TRBJ2-3, with a weak D call TRBD2 (6 bases). Germline V CDR1 and CDR2: MGHRA, YSYEKL. V was clipped by 1 base and J by 14 bases, with 19 bases between them. This CDR3 spans 14 amino acids. Here the CDR3 reads CASSQVEGHRYAYF. The CDR3 DNA reads TGCGCCAGCAGCCAAGTGGAGGGGCACAGATACGCGTATTTT.

A few counts support this clonotype. This chain links TRBV20-1 with TRBJ2-7, with TRBD1 identical over 7 bases. V was clipped by 5 bases and J by 0 bases; unmatched bases: 13. This CDR3 region has 16 residues. Per the germline V gene, CDR1 is DFQATT and CDR2 is SNEGSKA (reference sequence). CDR3 coding DNA: TGCAGTGCTCTAGTTCACTCAGGGGGAACCTCCTACGAGCAGTACTTC. Its protein product is CSALVHSGGTSYEQYF.

In this sample, this clonotype turned up a few times. The chain has TRBV6-2 or TRBV6-3 and TRBJ2-7, with 8 bases identical to TRBD1. CDR3 length: 14 amino acids. The V and J ends lost 2 bases and 6 bases, in that order; junction bases with no gene match: 6. The germline V gene has CDR1 MNHEY and CDR2 SVGEGT. CDR3 coding DNA: TGTGCCAGCAGTTACCTGGGACAGGTGGGCGAGCAGTACTTC. Translating gives CASSYLGQVGEQYF.

J is TRBJ2-3 and V is TRBV5-1; D is unclear. The germline CDR1 and CDR2 sequences are SGHRS and YFSETQ. The V gene lost 4 bases and the J gene lost 0 bases, with 12 bases spanning the gap. The CDR3 length is 15 residues. The CDR3 is CASSRDPLSTDTQYF. The CDR3 DNA sequence: TGCGCCAGCAGCCGAGACCCCCTTAGCACAGATACGCAGTATTTT.

V usage is TRBV12-3 or TRBV12-4 and J usage is TRBJ2-1, with D maybe TRBD2 (5 bases). This CDR3 has 16 residues. Trimming shortened V by 5 bases and J by 0 bases, and 14 bases separated the two germline ends. DNA of the CDR3: TGTGCCAGCAGTGAGGATACTAGATACTCCTACAATGAGCAGTTCTTC. Its protein is CASSEDTRYSYNEQFF.

This clonotype has a handful of counts. The chain uses TRBV18 and TRBJ2-4, with TRBD1 identical over 7 bases. The junction had 8 bases not matched to a gene; V was cut back by 3 bases and J by 6 bases. CDR3 size: 15 residues. The germline V gene has CDR1 KGHSH and CDR2 LQKENI. The CDR3, as DNA: TGTGCCAGCTCACCGGCTTCGGGACAGATAAACATTCAGTACTTC. Its protein is CASSPASGQINIQYF. Filled out from reference TRBV18 and TRBJ2-4, the complete variable domain reads NAGVMQNPRHLVRRRGQEARLRCSPMKGHSHVYWYRQLPEEGLKFMVYLQKENIIDESGMPKERFSAEFPKEGPSILRIQQVVRGDSAAYFCASSPASGQINIQYFGAGTRLSVL.

This clonotype was counted only a few times. DNA of the CDR3: TGCAGCGTTGAAGATTGGACTAGCGGGAGGGCCGGCTCCTACAATGAGCAGTTCTTC. Its protein product is CSVEDWTSGRAGSYNEQFF. The J gene is TRBJ2-1, the V gene TRBV29-1, with TRBD2 identical over 15 bases. CDR3 length: 19 amino acids. Trimming at V came to 0 bases and at J to 0 bases, leaving 6 bases not matched to a gene. The V gene's germline CDR1 is SQVTM and CDR2 ANQGSEA.

V and J are TRBV12-3 or TRBV12-4 and TRBJ2-3; 9 bases agree with TRBD1. The trim removed 5 bases at V and 2 bases at J, leaving 8 bases unmatched. The CDR3 is 16 amino acids. Written as DNA, the CDR3 is TGTGCCAGCAGTCCCCCCGGGACAGGGAACACAGATACGCAGTATTTT. It specifies CASSPPGTGNTDTQYF.

The chain employs TRBV19 and TRBJ1-4; 10 nucleotides align to TRBD1. The CDR3 loop spans 14 amino acids. Germline V gives CDR1 LNHDA, CDR2 SQIVND (reference sequence). Germline trimming cut 2 bases from V and 8 bases from J; bases unmatched to any gene: 2. The CDR3, as DNA: TGTGCCAGTAGTATACCGGGACAGGGGGAAAAACTGTTTTTT. Its translation is CASSIPGQGEKLFF.

This clonotype was observed a handful of times. The chain combines TRBV20-1 with TRBJ2-3; 8 nucleotides align to TRBD1. Germline assignment: CDR1 DFQATT and CDR2 SNEGSKA (reference sequence). The CDR3 is 15 residues long. The trim removed 0 bases at V and 2 bases at J, leaving 4 bases unmatched. CDR3 in DNA: TGCAGTGCTAGAGACGGACAGGGATCCACAGATACGCAGTATTTT. Residues: CSARDGQGSTDTQYF.

The chain links TRBV20-1 to TRBJ2-5, with 9 bases matching TRBD2. The CDR3 extends over 15 amino acids. V trimming: 0 bases; J trimming: 3 bases; junction bases outside the gene matches: 5. Per the germline V gene, CDR1 is DFQATT and CDR2 is SNEGSKA (reference sequence). DNA of the CDR3: TGCAGTGCTAGAGAATTGAGACTAGCGGAAGAGACCCAGTACTTC. Amino acid sequence: CSARELRLAEETQYF.

The V and J genes are TRBV13 and TRBJ2-7; TRBD2 matches 11 bases. Germline V gene sequence: CDR1 PRHDT, CDR2 FYEKMQ (reference sequence). The CDR3 contains 15 residues. V trimming: 0 bases; J trimming: 4 bases; junction bases outside the gene matches: 2. CDR3 bases: TGTGCCAGCAGCTTAGGGGGACTAGCGGTTTACGAGCAGTACTTC. Translating it yields CASSLGGLAVYEQYF.

The chain employs TRBV30 and TRBJ2-5; TRBD1 matches at 7 bases. Trimming at V came to 7 bases and at J to 13 bases, leaving 12 bases not matched to a gene. Germline V gene data show CDR1 as GTSNPN and CDR2 as SVGIG (reference sequence). The CDR3 covers 11 residues. CDR3 DNA sequence: TGTGCCTATTCGACAGGGTCGAATAGGTACTTC. It encodes CAYSTGSNRYF.

The V and J genes are TRBV5-1 and TRBJ2-1; TRBD2 agrees at 14 bases. Per germline, CDR1 SGHRS and CDR2 YFSETQ. The CDR3 loop spans 19 amino acids. The V gene end was trimmed by 4 bases and the J gene end by 7 bases; junction bases not matched to a gene: 16. CDR3 DNA: TGCGCCAGCAGCCCAGCCGGGACTAGCGGGAGAAGTACATTAAATGAGCAGTTCTTC. It encodes CASSPAGTSGRSTLNEQFF.

The CDR3, as DNA: TGTGCCAGCAGTACTAGCGGGAGGTGGTATGAGCAGTTCTTC. Amino acid sequence: CASSTSGRWYEQFF. The V and J genes are TRBV2 and TRBJ2-1, with 12 bases that match TRBD2. In germline, CDR1 is SNHLY, CDR2 FYNNEI. This CDR3 has 14 amino acids. Trimming removed 5 bases from V and 8 bases from J; junction bases left unmatched: 4.

The chain is built from TRBV6-5 and TRBJ2-5; 16 bases align to TRBD2. The V segment lost 7 bases and the J segment 7 bases; nucleotides outside the gene matches: 6. The CDR3 runs to 15 residues. The V gene's germline CDR1 is MNHEY and CDR2 SVGAGI. CDR3: CASTPGTSGRATQYF. The CDR3 DNA sequence: TGTGCCAGCACTCCCGGGACTAGCGGGAGGGCGACCCAGTACTTC.

The rearrangement links TRBV20-1 to TRBJ1-5; D is uncertain. The length of the CDR3 is 12 residues. CDR1 DFQATT and CDR2 SNEGSKA come from the germline V gene (reference sequence). Trimming stripped 5 bases from V and 3 bases from J, with 8 bases between. The CDR3 DNA follows: TGCAGTGCTTCCTCTCCCAATCAGCCCCAGCATTTT. It codes for CSASSPNQPQHF.

The chain employs TRBV3-1 and TRBJ2-1, with TRBD2 matching 10 bases. J was trimmed by 0 bases and V by 4 bases; bases with no gene match: 9. The germline V gene encodes CDR1 LGHDT and CDR2 YNNKEL (reference sequence). This CDR3 spans 18 amino acids. The CDR3 DNA reads TGTGCCAGCAGCCTCAGTATAAGCGGGAGGGACTCCTACAATGAGCAGTTCTTC. The encoded protein is CASSLSISGRDSYNEQFF.

V gene TRBV20-1 combines with J gene TRBJ2-7; 14 bases line up with TRBD2. Per the germline V gene, CDR1 is DFQATT and CDR2 is SNEGSKA (reference sequence). This CDR3 has 19 amino acids. V was clipped by 3 bases and J by 3 bases; unmatched bases: 16. The CDR3 here is CSASVPGTSGGLGVYEQYF. CDR3 bases: TGCAGTGCTAGTGTTCCCGGGACTAGCGGGGGATTGGGAGTCTACGAGCAGTACTTC.

The CDR3 loop is CASSQINGVGEAFF. DNA for the CDR3: TGTGCCAGCAGCCAAATCAACGGCGTCGGTGAAGCTTTCTTT. The rearrangement uses TRBV7-2 and TRBJ1-1, with D uncertain. The CDR3 covers 14 residues. Per germline, CDR1 SGHTA and CDR2 FQGNSA. V lost 5 bases and J lost 7, with 17 bases in between.

The genes are TRBV24-1 and TRBJ2-6, with D perhaps matching TRBD1 (6 bases). Germline lookup yields CDR1 KGHDR and CDR2 SFDVKD. The CDR3 totals 16 residues. The V end was cut by 4 bases, the J end by 3 bases, with 12 bases between. Here the CDR3 reads CATSDPSGDGANVLTF. Here the CDR3 DNA reads TGTGCCACCAGTGACCCATCAGGGGATGGGGCCAACGTCCTGACTTTC.

The chain combines TRBV18 with TRBJ1-1; D call uncertain. The germline V and J ends were trimmed by 5 bases and 5 bases, with 12 bases remaining between them. Germline V CDR1 and CDR2: KGHSH, LQKENI. This CDR3 has 13 residues. The CDR3 protein is CASSSAAETEAFF. As DNA, the CDR3 is TGTGCCAGCTCATCCGCGGCTGAAACTGAAGCTTTCTTT.